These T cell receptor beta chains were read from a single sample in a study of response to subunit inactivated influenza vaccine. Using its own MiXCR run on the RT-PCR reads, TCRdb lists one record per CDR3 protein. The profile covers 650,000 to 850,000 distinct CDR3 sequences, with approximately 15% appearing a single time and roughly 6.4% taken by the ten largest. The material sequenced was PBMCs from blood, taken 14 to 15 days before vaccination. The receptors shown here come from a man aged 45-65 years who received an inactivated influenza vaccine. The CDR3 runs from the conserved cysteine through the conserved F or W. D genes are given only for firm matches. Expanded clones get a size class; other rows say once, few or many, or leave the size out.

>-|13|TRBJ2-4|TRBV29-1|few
TGCAGCGTTCAAGTAGTGGCCAAAAACATTCAGTACTTC
CSVQVVAKNIQYF
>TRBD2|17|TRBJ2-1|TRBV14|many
TGTGCCAGCAGCCCGGGGACTAGCGGGTGGTCCTACAATGAGCAGTTCTTC
CASSPGTSGWSYNEQFF
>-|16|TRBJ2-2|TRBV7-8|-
TGTGCCAGCAGCTTAGCGGCGGGTAGGAACACCGGGGAGCTGTTTTTT
CASSLAAGRNTGELFF
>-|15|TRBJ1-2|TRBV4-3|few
TGCGCCAGCAGCCAAGACCTCTTAGACAGGAGAGACTACACCTTC
CASSQDLLDRRDYTF
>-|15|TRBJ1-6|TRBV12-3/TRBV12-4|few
TGTGCCAGCAGCCCCGGGACCCTTTATAATTCACCCCTCCACTTT
CASSPGTLYNSPLHF
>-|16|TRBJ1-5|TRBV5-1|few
TGCGCCAGCAGCTTGGTCGCGAGATATAGCAATCAGCCCCAGCATTTT
CASSLVARYSNQPQHF
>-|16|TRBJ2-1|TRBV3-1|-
TGTGCCAGCAGCCAAGGGGCGGGCCTATCCTACAATGAGCAGTTCTTC
CASSQGAGLSYNEQFF
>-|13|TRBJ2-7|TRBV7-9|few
TGTGCCAGCAGCTTAGGCAGTTATGGCGAGCAGTACTTC
CASSLGSYGEQYF
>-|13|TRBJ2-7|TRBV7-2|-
TGTGCCAGCACCGCCCCTACAGGGTACGAGCAGTACTTC
CASTAPTGYEQYF
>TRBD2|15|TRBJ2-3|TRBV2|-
TGTGCCAGCAGGGCTTCTAGCGGGAGAACAGATACGCAGTATTTT
CASRASSGRTDTQYF
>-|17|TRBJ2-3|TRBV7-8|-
TGTGCCAGCAGCTCCTGGACAGTTCGGTCCACCACAGATACGCAGTATTTT
CASSSWTVRSTTDTQYF
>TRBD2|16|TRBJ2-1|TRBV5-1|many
TGCGCCAGCAGGTGGATAGCGGGGGGATCCTACAATGAGCAGTTCTTC
CASRWIAGGSYNEQFF
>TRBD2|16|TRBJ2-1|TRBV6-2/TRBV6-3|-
TGTGCCAGCAGTTACGACCTAGCGGGAGGGCGAAATGAGCAGTTCTTC
CASSYDLAGGRNEQFF
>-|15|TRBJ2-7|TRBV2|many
TGTGCCAGCAGTGAATCTTGGCAGGGACTCTACGAGCAGTACTTC
CASSESWQGLYEQYF
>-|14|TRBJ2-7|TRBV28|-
TGTGCCAGCAGTTTACGGAGGCTATTCTACGAGCAGTACTTC
CASSLRRLFYEQYF
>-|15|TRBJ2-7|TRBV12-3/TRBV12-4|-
TGTGCCAGCACCACTGGGACTTTGTATCCCTACGAGCAGTACTTC
CASTTGTLYPYEQYF
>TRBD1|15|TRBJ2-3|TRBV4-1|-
TGCGCCAGCAGCTCGACAGGGGGGGTAGGTGATACGCAGTATTTT
CASSSTGGVGDTQYF
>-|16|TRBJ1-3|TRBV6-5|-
TGTGCCAGCAGTTACTCCATGGTTCAGGGGGGAAACACCATATATTTT
CASSYSMVQGGNTIYF
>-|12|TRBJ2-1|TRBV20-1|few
TGCAGTAGAACTAGTGCCTACAATGAGCAGTTCTTC
CSRTSAYNEQFF
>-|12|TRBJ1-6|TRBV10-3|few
TGTGCCATCAGTGAGTCTCCTTCACCCCTCCACTTT
CAISESPSPLHF
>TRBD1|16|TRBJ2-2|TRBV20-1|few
TGCAGTGCCCCCGACCGGGACAGCCAGAACACCGGGGAGCTGTTTTTT
CSAPDRDSQNTGELFF
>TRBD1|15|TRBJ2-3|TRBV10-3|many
TGTGCCATCAGAAGACAGGGCTCTAGCACAGATACGCAGTATTTT
CAIRRQGSSTDTQYF
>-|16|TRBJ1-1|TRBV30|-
TGTGCCTGGAGCTACTTACACCGGACCGTGAACACTGAAGCTTTCTTT
CAWSYLHRTVNTEAFF
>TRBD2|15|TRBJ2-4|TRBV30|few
TGTGCCTGGAGTGCACTAGCGTTGACCAAAAACATTCAGTACTTC
CAWSALALTKNIQYF
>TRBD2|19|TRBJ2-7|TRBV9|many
TGTGCCAGCAGTAACACGGGACTAGCGGGATCGGGTCTCTCCTACGAGCAGTACTTC
CASSNTGLAGSGLSYEQYF
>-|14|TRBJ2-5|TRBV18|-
TGTGCCAGCTCACCTCGGACAGTACATGAGACCCAGTACTTC
CASSPRTVHETQYF
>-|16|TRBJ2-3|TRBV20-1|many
TGCAGTGCTAGATCAGGGGGGAGAACGTATCCAGATACGCAGTATTTT
CSARSGGRTYPDTQYF
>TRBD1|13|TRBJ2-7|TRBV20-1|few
TGCAGTGCTACCCGGGACAGCCCTTGGGGGCAGTACTTC
CSATRDSPWGQYF
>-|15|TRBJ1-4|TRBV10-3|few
TGTGCCATCAGTGAGTCGGGCGCAACTAATGAAAAACTGTTTTTT
CAISESGATNEKLFF
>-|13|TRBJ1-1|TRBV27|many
TGTGCCAGCAGTTTGGGGCAGGGCCTTCAAGCTTTCTTT
CASSLGQGLQAFF
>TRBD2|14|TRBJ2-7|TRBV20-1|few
TGCAGTGCTACCGGGGGGGGAGCTTTCTACGAGCAGTACTTC
CSATGGGAFYEQYF
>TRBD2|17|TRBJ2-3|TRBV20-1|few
TGCAGTGCTAGAGCCGGAGCGGGAACCATTAGCACAGATACGCAGTATTTT
CSARAGAGTISTDTQYF
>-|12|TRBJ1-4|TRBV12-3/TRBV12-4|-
TGTGCCAGCAGTTTAACTAGGGAAAAACTGTTTTTT
CASSLTREKLFF
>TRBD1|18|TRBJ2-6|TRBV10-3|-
TGTGCCATCAGTGAGAGGGGACAGGGGGCAGGTGGGGCCAACGTCCTGACTTTC
CAISERGQGAGGANVLTF
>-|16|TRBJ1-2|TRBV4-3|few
TGCGCCAGCAGCCAAGTCCTACAACGGGACACACAGGGCTACACCTTC
CASSQVLQRDTQGYTF
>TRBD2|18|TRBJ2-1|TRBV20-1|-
TGCAGTGCTAGAGATCTCCCTAGCGGGAGTGGGGCCTACAATGAGCAGTTCTTC
CSARDLPSGSGAYNEQFF
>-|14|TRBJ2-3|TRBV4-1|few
TGCGCCAGCAGCCAGTATCCCGCGGTGGATACGCAGTATTTT
CASSQYPAVDTQYF
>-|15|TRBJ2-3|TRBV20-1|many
TGCAGTGCTAGAGGTCCCCGGGACGGTTTAGATACGCAGTATTTT
CSARGPRDGLDTQYF
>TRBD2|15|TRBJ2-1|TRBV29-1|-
TGCAGCGTCGGAGGTCTAGCGGGGCCCTACAATGAGCAGTTCTTC
CSVGGLAGPYNEQFF
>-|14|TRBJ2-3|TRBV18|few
TGTGCCAGCTCACCCCGAGATCCGGGGGATACGCAGTATTTT
CASSPRDPGDTQYF